Listed below are T cell receptor beta chains from one sample, sequenced in a study of T cells after somatic rescue of genetic block. TCRdb's table, derived via immunoSEQ multiplex PCR, lists solely in-frame clones and lacks some. The sample carries fewer than 150,000 clones, around nine tenths recorded once. Sequenced sample: peripheral blood mononuclear cells (PBMCs). These TCRs come from a young woman. Both conserved end residues are part of each CDR3. The order of the fields is J gene, D gene, V gene, clone size, CDR3 DNA, CDR3 protein. The D gene is left open where the match is weak. Part of the rows lack a size; the others show once, few, many or a class for expanded clones.

TRBJ1-5,NA,TRBV6-6,NA,TGTGCCAGCAGTTCGGGCTTAACAGGGAAGTGGCAGCCCCAGCATTTT,CASSSGLTGKWQPQHF
TRBJ2-1,TRBD2,TRBV6-4,NA,TGTGCCAGCAGTGAGCGGGGGGAGAACAATGAGCAGTTCTTC,CASSERGENNEQFF
TRBJ2-1,NA,TRBV4-2,NA,TGTGCCAGCAGCCAACAGCGACAGCGCAATGAGCAGTTCTTC,CASSQQRQRNEQFF
TRBJ2-1,TRBD1,TRBV6-5,NA,TGTGCCAGCAGTTACTCCAGGGGGCAATACAATGAGCAGTTCTTC,CASSYSRGQYNEQFF
TRBJ1-6,NA,TRBV10-2,NA,TGCGCCAGCAGTGAGGACAGTTTGTCACCCCTCCACTTT,CASSEDSLSPLHF
TRBJ2-2,NA,TRBV5-1,NA,TGCGCCAGCAGACAGGGTACCGGGGAGCTGTTTTTT,CASRQGTGELFF
TRBJ2-3,NA,TRBV9,NA,TGTGCCAGCAGCGTAGCTACGGCGGGTCGGCAGGATACGCAGTATTTT,CASSVATAGRQDTQYF
TRBJ2-3,NA,TRBV27,NA,TGTGCCAGCAGTTTCCTTGGTTTCGCAGATACGCAGTATTTT,CASSFLGFADTQYF
TRBJ2-5,TRBD1,TRBV9,NA,TGTGCCAGCAGCGTCACCGGGACAGGGGAAGAGACCCAGTACTTC,CASSVTGTGEETQYF
TRBJ2-3,TRBD1,TRBV27,NA,TGTGCCAGCAGTCCAGGGGACAGCTTCTTAGATACGCAGTATTTT,CASSPGDSFLDTQYF
TRBJ1-1,NA,TRBV5-1,NA,TGCGCCAGCAGCTCGCCAACAGGGCCCACTGAAGCTTTCTTT,CASSSPTGPTEAFF
TRBJ2-3,TRBD2,TRBV4-2,NA,TGTGCCAGCAGCCCATCAGGCGGGGGGGCCCCAGATACGCAGTATTTT,CASSPSGGGAPDTQYF
TRBJ2-1,NA,TRBV11-2,NA,TGTGCCAGCAGCCGAACCAGGGTTGGGAACTCCTACAATGAGCAGTTCTTC,CASSRTRVGNSYNEQFF
TRBJ1-1,NA,TRBV7-2,NA,TGTGCCAGCAGCTCGGCGGTGAACACTGAAGCTTTCTTT,CASSSAVNTEAFF
TRBJ1-1,NA,TRBV4-3,NA,TGCGCCAGCAGCACCCTTACAGGGAAAAACACTGAAGCTTTCTTT,CASSTLTGKNTEAFF
TRBJ2-1,TRBD2,TRBV10-3,NA,TGTGCCATCAGTGAGCTGGCTAGCGGGTTCTCCTACAATGAGCAGTTCTTC,CAISELASGFSYNEQFF
TRBJ2-3,NA,TRBV19,NA,TGTGCCAGTAGTATAGGGGCGGGACGGACCAGCACAGATACGCAGTATTTT,CASSIGAGRTSTDTQYF
TRBJ2-5,NA,TRBV9,once,TGTGCCAGCAGCGTAGAAACTCGAGAGACCCAGTACTTC,CASSVETRETQYF
TRBJ2-7,TRBD1,TRBV7-3,NA,TGTGCCAGCAGCTTAAGAGGGGGCAAGAACGAGCAGTACTTC,CASSLRGGKNEQYF
TRBJ1-1,TRBD1,TRBV5-1,NA,TGCGCCAGCAGCGGTAGGACAGGGAGCACTGAAGCTTTCTTT,CASSGRTGSTEAFF
TRBJ2-5,NA,TRBV19,NA,TGTGCTGCAGGCGGGGCGGGTGAGACCCAGTACTTC,CAAGGAGETQYF
TRBJ1-6,NA,TRBV6-5,few,TGTGCCAGCAGCCCCAGGAATTCACCCCTCCACTTT,CASSPRNSPLHF
TRBJ2-3,NA,TRBV10-3,NA,TGTGCCATCAGTGATTTGACTGGAGGAACAGACTCTAGCACAGATACGCAGTATTTT,CAISDLTGGTDSSTDTQYF
TRBJ1-1,NA,TRBV20-1,NA,TGCAGTGCTACAGAGAACACTGAAGCTTTCTTT,CSATENTEAFF
TRBJ1-5,NA,TRBV27,NA,TGTGCCAGCAGTTTACGGTATAGCAATCAGCCCCAGCATTTT,CASSLRYSNQPQHF
TRBJ2-3,TRBD2,TRBV5-1,NA,TGCGCCAGCAGCGGTAGCGGGGGGCAAACAGATACGCAGTATTTT,CASSGSGGQTDTQYF
TRBJ1-5,NA,TRBV28,NA,TGTGCCAGCACCCCCTTCGAGGGTAATCAGCCCCAGCATTTT,CASTPFEGNQPQHF
TRBJ1-1,NA,TRBV11-2,few,TGTGCCAGCAGCCCATCCACTAAAAAAGCTTTCTTT,CASSPSTKKAFF
TRBJ1-5,NA,TRBV7-2,once,TGTGCCAGCAGCTTAGAAAGGGGAACCAATCAGCCCCAGCATTTT,CASSLERGTNQPQHF
TRBJ1-2,TRBD1,TRBV4-1,NA,TGCGCCAGCAGCCTACAGGGGGGACTCAACTATGGCTACACCTTC,CASSLQGGLNYGYTF
TRBJ1-1,NA,TRBV1,few,TGCACCAGCAGCGACAGGGCCGGGGCTTTCTTT,CTSSDRAGAFF
TRBJ1-1,NA,TRBV4-2,NA,TGTGCCAGCAGCCACCCCCAAGGGGGGGTGAACACTGAAGCTTTCTTT,CASSHPQGGVNTEAFF
TRBJ1-1,TRBD1,TRBV30,NA,TGTGCCTGGAGTAGACAGGGGGACACTGAAGCTTTCTTT,CAWSRQGDTEAFF
TRBJ1-3,TRBD1,TRBV9,NA,TGTGCCAGCAGCGTAGGGCCAGGGGGTGGAAACACCATATATTTT,CASSVGPGGGNTIYF
TRBJ2-2,TRBD2,TRBV6-4,NA,TGTGCCAGCAGTGCTCAGACTAGCGGGGCGATAAACACCGGGGAGCTGTTTTTT,CASSAQTSGAINTGELFF
TRBJ2-5,TRBD1,TRBV5-6,NA,TGTGCCAGCAGCTTGTCGGGACAGGCTTCCCAAGAGACCCAGTACTTC,CASSLSGQASQETQYF
TRBJ2-7,TRBD2,TRBV5-4,NA,TGTGCCAGCAGCTTACCAAGCGGGACCACCTACGAGCAGTACTTC,CASSLPSGTTYEQYF
TRBJ1-5,NA,TRBV5-1,NA,TGCGCCAGCAGCGGAGGACAGCGAAATCAGCCCCAGCATTTT,CASSGGQRNQPQHF
TRBJ2-2,NA,TRBV7-2,NA,TGTGCCAGCAGCCGCGCCGGAGGGAGCACCGGGGAGCTGTTTTTT,CASSRAGGSTGELFF
TRBJ2-7,TRBD2,TRBV2,NA,TGTGCCAGCAGTCCTGGGGGGGGCTACGAGCAGTACTTC,CASSPGGGYEQYF
TRBJ2-5,TRBD2,TRBV10-1,once,TGCGCCAGCAGTGAGAGTTTGGCGGGGGGCGAATTCCAAGAGACCCAGTACTTC,CASSESLAGGEFQETQYF
TRBJ2-2,NA,TRBV2,NA,TGTGCCAGCAGTCAGGGGTGGACCGGGGAGCTGTTTTTT,CASSQGWTGELFF
TRBJ1-1,NA,TRBV29-1,NA,TGCAGCGTTGTCGGGACCGACAACACTGAAGCTTTCTTT,CSVVGTDNTEAFF
TRBJ1-2,NA,TRBV30,NA,TGTGCCTGGAGTTCTGCCGTCGGAGGCTACACCTTC,CAWSSAVGGYTF